The 5 T cell receptor beta chains in this list originate from one sample, sequenced in a study of blood T cell repertoires in COVID-19. This table comes from immunoSEQ multiplex PCR, and its TCRdb copy is limited to in-frame clones, with some not included. Among around 130,000 clones listed, over 75% were seen once. Sequencing used peripheral blood. These TCRs come from a man in his fifties or sixties with acute or convalescent COVID-19.

The V gene is TRBV7-9, the J gene TRBJ1-6; 12 positions agree with TRBD1. Unmatched junction bases numbered 4, after V lost 5 bases and J lost 8 bases. Germline CDR1 reads SEHNR; CDR2 reads FQNEAQ (reference sequence). The CDR3 has 15 residues. CDR3 bases: TGTGCCAGCAGCCAGGGGACAGGGGGCCATTCACCCCTCCACTTT. Amino acid sequence: CASSQGTGGHSPLHF.

J is TRBJ1-2 and V is TRBV28, with TRBD1 identical over 10 bases. Per the germline V gene, CDR1 is MDHEN and CDR2 is SYDVKM. This CDR3 comprises 16 residues. J gave up 4 bases and V 5 bases, and 10 bases lay outside the gene matches. CDR3 in amino acids: CASSPGDRGARYGYTF. In nucleotides, the CDR3 is TGTGCCAGCAGTCCCGGGGACAGGGGCGCCCGCTATGGCTACACCTTC.

The chain combines TRBV19 with TRBJ2-4; D is unresolved. V was trimmed by 3 bases and J by 3 bases, leaving 9 bases between them. This CDR3 has 14 residues. Per germline, CDR1 LNHDA and CDR2 SQIVND (reference sequence). CDR3 bases: TGTGCCAGTAGTATGAGAGGTCTCAAAAACATTCAGTACTTC. This translates into CASSMRGLKNIQYF.

V gene TRBV19 combines with J gene TRBJ2-7; 9 nucleotides align to TRBD1. With V trimmed by 8 bases and J by 6 bases, 8 bases remained unmatched. This CDR3 is 13 amino acids long. Germline V gives CDR1 LNHDA, CDR2 SQIVND (reference sequence). CDR3 sequence reads: CASARQGGGEQYF. DNA for the CDR3: TGTGCCAGTGCGAGACAGGGGGGCGGCGAGCAGTACTTC. The full variable domain, with the rest looked up from reference TRBV19 and TRBJ2-7, is DGGITQSPKYLFRKEGQNVTLSCEQNLNHDAMYWYRQDPGQGLRLIYYSQIVNDFQKGDIAEGYSVSREKKESFPLTVTSAQKNPTAFYLCASARQGGGEQYFGPGTRLTVT.

The V and J genes are TRBV9 and TRBJ1-2, with TRBD1 matching 7 bases. Germline assignment: CDR1 SGDLS and CDR2 YYNGEE. The CDR3 consists of 16 residues. V lost 2 bases, J lost 6 bases, and 13 bases stayed unmatched. The CDR3 nucleotides read TGTGCCAGCAGCGTCGAGAGTTCGGGACAGTTCCATGGCTACACCTTC. Its translation: CASSVESSGQFHGYTF.